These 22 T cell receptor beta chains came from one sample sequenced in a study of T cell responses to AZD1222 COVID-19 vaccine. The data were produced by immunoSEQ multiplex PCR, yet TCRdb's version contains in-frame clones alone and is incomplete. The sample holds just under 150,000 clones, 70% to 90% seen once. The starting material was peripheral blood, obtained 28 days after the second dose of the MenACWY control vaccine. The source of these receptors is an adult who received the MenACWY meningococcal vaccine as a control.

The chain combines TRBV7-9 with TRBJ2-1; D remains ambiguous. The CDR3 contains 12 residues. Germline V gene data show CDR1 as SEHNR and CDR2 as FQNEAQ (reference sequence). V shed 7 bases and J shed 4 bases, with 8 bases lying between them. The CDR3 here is CASINPYNEQFF. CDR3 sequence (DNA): TGTGCCAGCATCAACCCTTACAATGAGCAGTTCTTC.

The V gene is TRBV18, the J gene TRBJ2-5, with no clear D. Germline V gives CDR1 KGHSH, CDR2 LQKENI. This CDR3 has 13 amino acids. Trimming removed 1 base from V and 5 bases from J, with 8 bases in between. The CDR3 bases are TGTGCCAGCTCACCACAGGGTCAGGAGACCCAGTACTTC. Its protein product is CASSPQGQETQYF.

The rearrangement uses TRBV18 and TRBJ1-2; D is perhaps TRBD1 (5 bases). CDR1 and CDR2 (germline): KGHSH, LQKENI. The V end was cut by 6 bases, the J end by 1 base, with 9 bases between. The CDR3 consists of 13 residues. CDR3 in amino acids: CASSLDSNYGYTF. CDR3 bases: TGTGCCAGCTCGCTCGACAGTAACTATGGCTACACCTTC.

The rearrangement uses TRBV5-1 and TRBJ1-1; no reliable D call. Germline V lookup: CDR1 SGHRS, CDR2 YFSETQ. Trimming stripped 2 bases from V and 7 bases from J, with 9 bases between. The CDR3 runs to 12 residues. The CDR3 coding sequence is TGCGCCAGCAGCTTCTGGGGTGGTGAAGCTTTCTTT. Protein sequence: CASSFWGGEAFF.

The CDR3 region is CASSPTRGQAPVAFF. The CDR3, as DNA: TGTGCCAGCAGTCCGACCAGGGGACAGGCGCCTGTCGCTTTCTTT. This chain uses TRBV28 with TRBJ1-1; the match to TRBD1 covers 8 bases. The CDR3 is made up of 15 amino acids. With 5 bases clipped from V and 11 bases from J, the junction kept 16 bases outside the gene matches. Germline loops: CDR1 MDHEN, CDR2 SYDVKM. Full variable domain (rest looked up from reference TRBV28 and TRBJ1-1): DVKVTQSSRYLVKRTGEKVFLECVQDMDHENMFWYRQDPGLGLRLIYFSYDVKMKEKGDIPEGYSVSREKKERFSLILESASTNQTSMYLCASSPTRGQAPVAFFGQGTRLTVV.

In DNA, the CDR3 is TGTGCCAGCAGCTTGAGACAGGGGGACCACTATGGCTACACCTTC. Its protein is CASSLRQGDHYGYTF. J is TRBJ1-2 and V is TRBV5-4; TRBD1 matches 9 bases. CDR3 length equals 15 residues. J gave up 3 bases and V 1 base, and 4 bases lay outside the gene matches. CDR1 and CDR2 from the germline V gene are SGHNT and YYREEE (reference sequence). The full variable domain, its missing parts supplied by reference TRBV5-4 and TRBJ1-2, is ETGVTQSPTHLIKTRGQQVTLRCSSQSGHNTVSWYQQALGQGPQFIFQYYREEENGRGNFPPRFSGLQFPNYSSELNVNALELDDSALYLCASSLRQGDHYGYTFGSGTRLTVV.

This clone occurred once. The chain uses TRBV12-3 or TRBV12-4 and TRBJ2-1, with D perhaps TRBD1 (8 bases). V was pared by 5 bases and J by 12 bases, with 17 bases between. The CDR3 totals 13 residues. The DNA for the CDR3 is TGTGCCAGCAGTCCCAACAGGGGGGGGGCGCAGTTCTTC. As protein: CASSPNRGGAQFF.

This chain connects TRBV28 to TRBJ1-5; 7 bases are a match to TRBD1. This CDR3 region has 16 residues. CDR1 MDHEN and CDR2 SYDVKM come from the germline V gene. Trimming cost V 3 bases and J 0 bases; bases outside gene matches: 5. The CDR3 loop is CASSFRQGDSNQPQHF. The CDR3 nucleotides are TGTGCCAGCAGTTTTCGGCAGGGGGATAGCAATCAGCCCCAGCATTTT.

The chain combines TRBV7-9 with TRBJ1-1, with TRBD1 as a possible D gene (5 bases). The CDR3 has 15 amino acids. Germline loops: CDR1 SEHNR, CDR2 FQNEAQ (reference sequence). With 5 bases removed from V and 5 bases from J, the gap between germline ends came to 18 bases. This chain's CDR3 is CASSPVQGRRTEAFF. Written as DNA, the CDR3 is TGTGCCAGCAGCCCAGTCCAGGGACGACGGACTGAAGCTTTCTTT.

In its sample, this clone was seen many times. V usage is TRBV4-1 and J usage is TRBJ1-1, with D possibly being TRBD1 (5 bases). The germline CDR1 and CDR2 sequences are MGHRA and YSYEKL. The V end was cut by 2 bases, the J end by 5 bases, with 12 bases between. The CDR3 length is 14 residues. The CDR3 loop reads CASSQTRGGTEAFF. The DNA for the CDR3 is TGCGCCAGCAGCCAAACTCGGGGGGGGACTGAAGCTTTCTTT.

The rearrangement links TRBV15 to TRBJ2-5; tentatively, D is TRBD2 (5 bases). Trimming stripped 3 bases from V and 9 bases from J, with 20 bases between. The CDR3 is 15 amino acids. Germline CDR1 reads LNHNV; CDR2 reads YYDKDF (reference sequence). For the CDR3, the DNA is TGTGCCACCAGCAGTGGGATTGGGAAGGTCGGGGCCCAGTACTTC. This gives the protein CATSSGIGKVGAQYF.

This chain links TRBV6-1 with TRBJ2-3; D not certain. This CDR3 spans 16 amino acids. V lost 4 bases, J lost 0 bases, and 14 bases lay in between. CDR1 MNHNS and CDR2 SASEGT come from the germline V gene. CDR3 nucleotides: TGTGCCAGCAGTGGACCCTACAGAACTAGCACAGATACGCAGTATTTT. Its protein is CASSGPYRTSTDTQYF.

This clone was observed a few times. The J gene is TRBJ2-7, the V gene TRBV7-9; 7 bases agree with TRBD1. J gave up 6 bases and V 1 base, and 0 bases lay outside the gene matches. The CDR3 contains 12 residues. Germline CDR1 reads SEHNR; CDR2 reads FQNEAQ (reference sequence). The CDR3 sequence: CASSLDRGEQYF. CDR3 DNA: TGTGCCAGCAGCTTAGACAGGGGCGAGCAGTACTTC.

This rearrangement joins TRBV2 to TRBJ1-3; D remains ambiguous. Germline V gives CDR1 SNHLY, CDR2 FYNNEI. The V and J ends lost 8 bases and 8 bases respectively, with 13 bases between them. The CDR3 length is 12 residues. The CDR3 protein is CASGSVGDTIYF. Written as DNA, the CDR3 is TGTGCCAGCGGCTCCGTGGGAGACACCATATATTTT.

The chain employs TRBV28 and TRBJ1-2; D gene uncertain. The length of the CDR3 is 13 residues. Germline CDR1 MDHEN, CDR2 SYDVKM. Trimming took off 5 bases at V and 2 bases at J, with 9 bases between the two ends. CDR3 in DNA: TGTGCCAGCAGTCCACAAGTAAACTATGGCTACACCTTC. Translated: CASSPQVNYGYTF.

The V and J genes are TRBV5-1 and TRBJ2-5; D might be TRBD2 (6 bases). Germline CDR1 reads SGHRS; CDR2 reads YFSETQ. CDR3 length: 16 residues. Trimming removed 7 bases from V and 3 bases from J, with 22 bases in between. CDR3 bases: TGCGCCAGCGCTAAAAACGCCGGGGGACCCGAAGAGACCCAGTACTTC. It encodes CASAKNAGGPEETQYF.

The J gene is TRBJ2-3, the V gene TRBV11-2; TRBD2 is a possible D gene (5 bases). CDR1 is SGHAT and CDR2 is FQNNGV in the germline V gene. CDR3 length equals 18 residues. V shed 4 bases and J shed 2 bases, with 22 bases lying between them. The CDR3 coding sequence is TGTGCCAGCAGCTCGGATCGGTTTCAGAGGGTCTACACAGATACGCAGTATTTT. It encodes CASSSDRFQRVYTDTQYF.

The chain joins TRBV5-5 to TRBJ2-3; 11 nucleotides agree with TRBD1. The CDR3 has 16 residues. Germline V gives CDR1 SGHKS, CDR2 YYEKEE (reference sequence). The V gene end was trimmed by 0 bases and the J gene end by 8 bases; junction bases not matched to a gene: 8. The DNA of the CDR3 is TGTGCCAGCAGCTTGGAGGGACAGGGGGAATTAAGTACGCAGTATTTT. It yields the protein CASSLEGQGELSTQYF.

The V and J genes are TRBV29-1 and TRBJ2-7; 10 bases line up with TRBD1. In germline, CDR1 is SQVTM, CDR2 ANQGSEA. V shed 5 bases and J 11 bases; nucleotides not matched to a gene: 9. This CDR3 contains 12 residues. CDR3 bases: TGCAGCGTTCCACGCGGGACAGGGGAGGAGTACTTC. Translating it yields CSVPRGTGEEYF.

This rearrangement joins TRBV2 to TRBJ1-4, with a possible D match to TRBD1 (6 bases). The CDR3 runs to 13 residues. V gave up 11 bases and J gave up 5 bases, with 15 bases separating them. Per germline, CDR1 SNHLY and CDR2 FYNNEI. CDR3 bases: TGTGCCGGTAGGGGGGACACAAATGAAAAACTGTTTTTT. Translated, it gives CAGRGDTNEKLFF.

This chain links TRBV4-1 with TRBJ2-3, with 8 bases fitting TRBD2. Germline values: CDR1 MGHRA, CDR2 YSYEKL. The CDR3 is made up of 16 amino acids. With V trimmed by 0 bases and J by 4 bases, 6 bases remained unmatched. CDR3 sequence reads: CASSQDSGGLSDTQYF. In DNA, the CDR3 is TGCGCCAGCAGCCAAGATTCGGGGGGGCTTTCAGATACGCAGTATTTT.

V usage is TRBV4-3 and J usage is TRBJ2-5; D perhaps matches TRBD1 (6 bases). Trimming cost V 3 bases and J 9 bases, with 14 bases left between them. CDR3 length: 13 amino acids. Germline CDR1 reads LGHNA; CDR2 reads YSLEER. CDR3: CASSHSGEDPQYF. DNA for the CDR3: TGCGCCAGCAGCCATTCAGGGGAAGACCCCCAGTACTTC.